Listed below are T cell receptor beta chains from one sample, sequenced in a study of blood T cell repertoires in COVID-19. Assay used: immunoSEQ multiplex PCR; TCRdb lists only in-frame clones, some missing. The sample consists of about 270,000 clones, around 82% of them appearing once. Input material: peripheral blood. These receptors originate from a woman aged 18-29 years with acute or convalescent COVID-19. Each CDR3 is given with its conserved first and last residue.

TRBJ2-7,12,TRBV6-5,CASSYQAYEQYF
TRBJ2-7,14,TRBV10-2,CASSPASGKVEQYF
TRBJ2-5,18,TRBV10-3,CAISEGIGTSGRQETQYF
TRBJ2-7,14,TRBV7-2,CASSFQTGAYEQYF
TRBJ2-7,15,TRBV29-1,CSAYAGTSGSYEQYF
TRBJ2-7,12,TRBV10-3,CAIMARDYEQYF
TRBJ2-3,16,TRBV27,CASSPLAGGPGDTQYF
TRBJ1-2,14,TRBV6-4,CASGGDRGIYGYTF
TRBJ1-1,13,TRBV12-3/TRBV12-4,CASSLREYTEAFF
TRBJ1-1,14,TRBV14,CASSLNRGNTEAFF
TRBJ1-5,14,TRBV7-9,CASSPPGGHQPQHF
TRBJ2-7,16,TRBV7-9,CASSGTRFGTSYEQYF
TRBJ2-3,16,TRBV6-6,CASSGSGTGGEDTQYF
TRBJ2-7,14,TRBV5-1,CASSRAGGQGEQYF
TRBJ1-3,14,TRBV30,CAWRPTGWGNTIYF
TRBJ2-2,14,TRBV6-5,CASQPGGGRGELFF
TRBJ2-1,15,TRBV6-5,CASKWVLAGVNEQFF
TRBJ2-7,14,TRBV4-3,CASSPSGTGYEQYF
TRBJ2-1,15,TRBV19,CATRLIGGSTNEQFF
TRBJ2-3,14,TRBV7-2,CASSLAAGVDTQYF